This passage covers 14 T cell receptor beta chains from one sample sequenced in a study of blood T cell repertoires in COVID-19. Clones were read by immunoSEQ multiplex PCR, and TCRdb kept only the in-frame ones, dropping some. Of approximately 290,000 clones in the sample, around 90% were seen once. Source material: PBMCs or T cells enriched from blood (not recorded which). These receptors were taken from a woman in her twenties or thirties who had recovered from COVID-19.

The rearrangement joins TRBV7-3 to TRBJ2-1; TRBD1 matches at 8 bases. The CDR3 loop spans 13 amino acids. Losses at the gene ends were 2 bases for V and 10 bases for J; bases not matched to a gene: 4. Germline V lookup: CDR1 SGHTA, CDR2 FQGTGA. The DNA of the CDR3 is TGTGCCAGCAGCTTATCTAGACAGGGGGAGCAGTTCTTC. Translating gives CASSLSRQGEQFF.

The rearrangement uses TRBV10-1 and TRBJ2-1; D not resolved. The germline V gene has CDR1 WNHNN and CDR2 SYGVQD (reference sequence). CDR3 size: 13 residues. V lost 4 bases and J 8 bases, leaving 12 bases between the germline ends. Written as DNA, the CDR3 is TGCGCCAGCAGTGGAACTCGCGAAGATGAGCAGTTCTTC. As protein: CASSGTREDEQFF.

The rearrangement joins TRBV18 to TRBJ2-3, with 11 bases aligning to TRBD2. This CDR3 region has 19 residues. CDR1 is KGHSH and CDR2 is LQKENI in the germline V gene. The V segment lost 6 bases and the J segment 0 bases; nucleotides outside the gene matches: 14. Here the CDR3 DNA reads TGTGCCAGCTCCCCGGGACTAGCGGATAGATGGGGAAGCACAGATACGCAGTATTTT. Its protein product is CASSPGLADRWGSTDTQYF.

CDR3 residues: CASGLVLGANYGYTF. The DNA for the CDR3 is TGTGCTAGTGGTTTGGTACTGGGGGCGAACTATGGCTACACCTTC. The rearrangement joins TRBV12-5 to TRBJ1-2, with a tentative D call TRBD1 (6 bases). CDR1 and CDR2 from the germline V gene are LGHNT and FRNRAP. This CDR3 is built from 15 residues. The V gene lost 0 bases and the J gene lost 2 bases, with 10 bases spanning the gap.

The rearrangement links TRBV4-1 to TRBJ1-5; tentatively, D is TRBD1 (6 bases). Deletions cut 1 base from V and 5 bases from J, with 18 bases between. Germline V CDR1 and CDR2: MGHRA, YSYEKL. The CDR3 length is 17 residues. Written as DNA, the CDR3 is TGCGCCAGCAGCCAAGGCGGCGGTTTACAGGGTGATCAGCCCCAGCATTTT. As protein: CASSQGGGLQGDQPQHF.

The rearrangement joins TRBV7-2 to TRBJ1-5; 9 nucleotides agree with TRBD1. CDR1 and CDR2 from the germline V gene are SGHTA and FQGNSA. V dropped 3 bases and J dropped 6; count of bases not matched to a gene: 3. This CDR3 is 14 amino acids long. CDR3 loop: CASSFGTGTQPQHF. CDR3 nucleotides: TGTGCCAGCAGCTTCGGGACAGGGACTCAGCCCCAGCATTTT.

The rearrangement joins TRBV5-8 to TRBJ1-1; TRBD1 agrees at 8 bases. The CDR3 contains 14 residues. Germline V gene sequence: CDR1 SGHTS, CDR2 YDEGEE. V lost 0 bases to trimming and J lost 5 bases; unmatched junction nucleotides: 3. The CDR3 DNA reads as TGTGCCAGCAGCTTGGGGACAGGGAGGACTGAAGCTTTCTTT. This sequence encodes CASSLGTGRTEAFF.

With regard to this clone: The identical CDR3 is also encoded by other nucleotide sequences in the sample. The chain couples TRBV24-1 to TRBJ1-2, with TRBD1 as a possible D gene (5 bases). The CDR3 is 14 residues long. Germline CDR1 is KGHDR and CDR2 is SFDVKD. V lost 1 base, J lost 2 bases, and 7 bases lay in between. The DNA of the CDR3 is TGTGCCACCAGTGATTTAGACAGCAACTATGGCTACACCTTC. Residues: CATSDLDSNYGYTF.

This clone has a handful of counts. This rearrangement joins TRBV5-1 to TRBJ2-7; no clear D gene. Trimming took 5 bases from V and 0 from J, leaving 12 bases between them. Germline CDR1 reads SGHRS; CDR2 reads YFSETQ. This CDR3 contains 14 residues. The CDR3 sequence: CASSLGPASYEQYF. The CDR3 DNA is TGCGCCAGCAGTCTTGGGCCGGCCTCCTACGAGCAGTACTTC.

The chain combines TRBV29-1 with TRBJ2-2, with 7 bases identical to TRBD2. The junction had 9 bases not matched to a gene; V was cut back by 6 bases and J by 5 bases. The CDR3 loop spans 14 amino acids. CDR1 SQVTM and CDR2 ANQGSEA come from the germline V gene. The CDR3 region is CSVLGGVVTGELFF. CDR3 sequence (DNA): TGCAGCGTCCTTGGGGGGGTCGTGACCGGGGAGCTGTTTTTT.

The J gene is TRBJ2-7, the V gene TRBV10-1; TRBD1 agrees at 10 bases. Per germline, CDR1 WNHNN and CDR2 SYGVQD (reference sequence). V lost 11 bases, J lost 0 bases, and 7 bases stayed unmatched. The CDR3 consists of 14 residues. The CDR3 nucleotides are TGCGCCGACCGGGACAGGGGCGACTCCTACGAGCAGTACTTC. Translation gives CADRDRGDSYEQYF.

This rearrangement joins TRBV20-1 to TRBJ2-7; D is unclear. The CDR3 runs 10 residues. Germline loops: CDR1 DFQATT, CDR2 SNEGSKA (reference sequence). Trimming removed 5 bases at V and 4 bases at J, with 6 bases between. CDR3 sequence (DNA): TGCAGTGCTGACAAGTACGAGCAGTACTTC. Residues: CSADKYEQYF.

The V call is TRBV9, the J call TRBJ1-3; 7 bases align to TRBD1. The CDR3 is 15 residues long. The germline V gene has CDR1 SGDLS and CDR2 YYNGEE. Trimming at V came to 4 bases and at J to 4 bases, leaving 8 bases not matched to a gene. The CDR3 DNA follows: TGTGCCAGCAGCTGGGGAGACAGGGTAGGAAACACCATATATTTT. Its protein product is CASSWGDRVGNTIYF. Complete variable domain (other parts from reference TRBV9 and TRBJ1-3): DSGVTQTPKHLITATGQRVTLRCSPRSGDLSVYWYQQSLDQGLQFLIQYYNGEERAKGNILERFSAQQFPDLHSELNLSSLELGDSALYFCASSWGDRVGNTIYFGEGSWLTVV.

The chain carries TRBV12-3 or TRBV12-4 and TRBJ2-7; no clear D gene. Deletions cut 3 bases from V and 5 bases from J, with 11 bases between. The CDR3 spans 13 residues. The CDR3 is CASSFLLVDEQYF. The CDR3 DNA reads TGTGCCAGCAGTTTCCTTTTAGTTGACGAGCAGTACTTC.